This T cell receptor (beta chain) was recovered during a study of T-cell memory formation after mild COVID-19. Whole-study context: The study found TCR clusters largely donor specific.

This clonotype was counted many times. The antigen is undetermined. Broader study findings: Pre-infection memory held some responding clones, suggesting pre-existing cross-reactive T cells responded. Contracting clones, day 15 to 85, had balanced CD4/CD8, and later expanders favored CD4+.

Germline CDR1 reads SGHRS; CDR2 reads YFSETQ. The CDR3 runs to 16 residues. V dropped 4 bases and J dropped 6 bases, with 20 bases sitting between them. Sample barcodes and UMIs were carried by the TCR alpha and TCR beta cDNA libraries that 5'RACE generated with constant-segment primers. TCRdb redid the calling of the 5' RACE reads with MiXCR, one entry per CDR3 protein. This table holds 150,000 to 200,000 distinct CDR3 sequences, around a tenth found once. The sequenced material came from PBMCs or a T cell subset sorted from them (not recorded which). The chain couples TRBV5-1 to TRBJ1-5; a possible D gene is TRBD1 (6 bases). This receptor was taken from a man younger than 30 who had mild COVID-19 (a few samples of this study predate the infection). Cell type and time point are not known. In DNA, the CDR3 is TGCGCCAGCAGCCCAGGGGACCTCGGCACAGGTCAGCCCCAGCATTTT. Translated, it gives CASSPGDLGTGQPQHF.